One and the same sample provided the 30 T cell receptor beta chains below, sequenced in a study of beta chain features in type 1 diabetes (dated by TCRdb to 2017 to 2018). Receptors were amplified or captured by the immunoSEQ multiplex PCR assay. All of the isolated RNA was reverse transcribed with the High Capacity cDNA Reverse Transcription Kit, so expressed TCRB transcripts were sequenced. This immuneACCESS table, as held by TCRdb, lists in-frame sequences with V and J called but not all clones. Of the missing ones, under half trace to an unresolved V gene in checked studies; the others have no known cause. In this sample the table shows some 150,000 clones, roughly 11% of which occur a single time. The ten largest clones add up to roughly 1.9% of the sample. The sample taken for sequencing was central memory CD4+ T cells from blood. These receptors were collected from a young man in good health.

V gene TRBV9 combines with J gene TRBJ1-2; TRBD1 is a possible D gene (6 bases). Germline V gene data show CDR1 as SGDLS and CDR2 as YYNGEE. V lost 3 bases, J lost 8 bases, and 14 bases lay in between. The CDR3 covers 13 residues. In DNA form, the CDR3 reads TGTGCCAGCAGCGCCTTCAGGGGAACCGGCTACACCTTC. This translates into CASSAFRGTGYTF.

This clone was counted only a few times. The chain carries TRBV29-1 and TRBJ2-3; 10 nucleotides match TRBD2. Germline values: CDR1 SQVTM, CDR2 ANQGSEA. This CDR3 spans 16 amino acids. J lost 2 bases, V lost 7 bases, and 12 bases had no gene match. The CDR3 here is CSEGTSDLVTTDTQYF. In DNA, the CDR3 is TGCAGCGAAGGGACTAGCGACCTAGTCACCACAGATACGCAGTATTTT.

This clone was picked up a small number of times. The chain combines TRBV11-1 with TRBJ2-1; 7 bases agree with TRBD2. CDR1 and CDR2 (germline): SGHAT, FQDESV (reference sequence). V lost 3 bases, J lost 4 bases, and 9 bases stayed unmatched. This CDR3 has 16 residues. CDR3 residues: CASSLRPSGAYNEQFF. CDR3 nucleotides: TGTGCCAGCAGCTTGCGCCCTAGCGGAGCTTACAATGAGCAGTTCTTC.

V gene TRBV4-3 combines with J gene TRBJ2-7; 7 bases map to TRBD2. The CDR3 covers 15 residues. V shed 4 bases, J shed 4 bases, and the junction held 10 bases outside the gene matches. Germline V gene lookup returns CDR1 LGHNA and CDR2 YSLEER. CDR3 bases: TGCGCCAGCAGCCGCTCGCTCGGACTAGAATACGAGCAGTACTTC. It codes for CASSRSLGLEYEQYF.

This clone has just a few counts. The rearrangement uses TRBV6-5 and TRBJ2-5; 8 bases fit TRBD1. The CDR3 runs to 14 residues. Trimming cost V 10 bases and J 4 bases; bases outside gene matches: 11. Germline CDR1 and CDR2: MNHEY and SVGAGI. CDR3 amino acids: CAIRRTGIRETQYF. The CDR3 DNA reads TGTGCCATCAGGAGGACAGGGATTAGAGAGACCCAGTACTTC.

This clone has a count of ten or more. CDR3 region: CASQTENREKLFF. In nucleotides, the CDR3 is TGTGCCAGCCAAACGGAGAACCGGGAAAAACTGTTTTTT. The rearrangement links TRBV21-1 to TRBJ1-4. TRBV21-1 is deemed a pseudogene. The CDR3 contains 13 residues.

This clone was seen a few times. This chain's CDR3 is CASMYGGRTDTQYF. CDR3 DNA sequence: TGTGCCAGCATGTACGGGGGTCGCACAGATACGCAGTATTTT. The chain links TRBV6-1 to TRBJ2-3, with D maybe TRBD2 (6 bases). The CDR3 is 14 amino acids. V was cut by 7 bases and J by 1 base, with 12 bases left in between. CDR1 MNHNS and CDR2 SASEGT come from the germline V gene.

The gene calls are TRBV18 and TRBJ2-1, with D perhaps TRBD1 or TRBD2 (5 bases each). This CDR3 contains 11 residues. CDR1 is KGHSH and CDR2 is LQKENI in the germline V gene. Trimming stripped 8 bases from V and 8 bases from J, with 10 bases between. CDR3 sequence reads: CASTVGHEQFF. The CDR3 DNA reads TGTGCCAGCACAGTGGGACATGAGCAGTTCTTC.

This clone was counted only a few times. V is TRBV7-3 and J is TRBJ1-1; D may be TRBD1 (6 bases). The CDR3 runs 13 residues. The germline V gene encodes CDR1 SGHTA and CDR2 FQGTGA. V was trimmed by 4 bases and J by 7 bases, leaving 13 bases between them. The CDR3 coding sequence is TGTGCCAGCAGCTCCGGGACACCTCGTGAAGCTTTCTTT. Its protein is CASSSGTPREAFF.

This chain's CDR3 is CASSPDYSSYNEQFF. The CDR3 nucleotides read TGTGCCAGCAGTCCAGATTATAGCTCCTACAATGAGCAGTTCTTC. The V call is TRBV6-5, the J call TRBJ2-1, with D uncertain. This CDR3 region has 15 residues. The germline CDR1 and CDR2 sequences are MNHEY and SVGAGI. V lost 5 bases and J 0 bases, leaving 11 bases between the germline ends.

This clone was detected a few times. V gene TRBV14 combines with J gene TRBJ2-7; 7 bases map to TRBD2. This CDR3 contains 14 residues. The germline CDR1 and CDR2 sequences are SGHDN and FVKESK. V lost 2 bases, J lost 6 bases, and 7 bases stayed unmatched. CDR3 bases: TGTGCCAGCAGCCAACTCGGCGGGAGATTCGAGCAGTACTTC. It encodes CASSQLGGRFEQYF.

This chain's CDR3 is CAISDGFTNYGYTF. The CDR3 DNA is TGTGCCATCAGTGACGGGTTCACAAACTATGGCTACACCTTC. The chain is built from TRBV10-3 and TRBJ1-2, with D unclear. The germline V and J ends were trimmed by 3 bases and 2 bases, with 10 bases remaining between them. Germline-derived CDR1 and CDR2 are ENHRY and SYGVKD. The CDR3 is 14 residues long.

This clone was recorded many times. V gene TRBV4-2 combines with J gene TRBJ2-1, with TRBD2 identical over 10 bases. Germline lookup yields CDR1 LGHNA and CDR2 YNFKEQ. The CDR3 loop spans 15 amino acids. The ends lost 2 bases at V and 3 bases at J; junction bases unmatched: 1. The CDR3 DNA reads as TGTGCCAGCAGCCAAAGACTAGCGGGCTACAATGAGCAGTTCTTC. This sequence encodes CASSQRLAGYNEQFF.

This clone was counted between two and nine times. The chain links TRBV4-3 to TRBJ2-4, with D perhaps being TRBD1 or TRBD2 (5 bases each). This CDR3 contains 17 residues. Germline CDR1 reads LGHNA; CDR2 reads YSLEER. V was shortened by 1 base and J by 0 bases, with 13 bases between the two germline ends. The CDR3 sequence is CASSQVLAGRAKNIQYF. The DNA of the CDR3 is TGCGCCAGCAGCCAAGTTCTAGCAGGGCGAGCCAAAAACATTCAGTACTTC.

The chain combines TRBV7-8 with TRBJ1-5; TRBD1 might be the D (5 bases). Germline V lookup: CDR1 SGHVS, CDR2 FQNEAQ. This CDR3 spans 14 amino acids. V was cut by 2 bases and J by 7 bases, with 12 bases left in between. CDR3 nucleotides: TGTGCCAGCAGCTTACTCCGGGAGGGGCAGCCCCAGCATTTT. This translates into CASSLLREGQPQHF. Complete variable domain (other parts from reference TRBV7-8 and TRBJ1-5): GAGVSQSPRYKVAKRGQDVALRCDPISGHVSLFWYQQALGQGPEFLTYFQNEAQLDKSGLPSDRFFAERPEGSVSTLKIQRTQQEDSAVYLCASSLLREGQPQHFGDGTRLSIL.

The CDR3 DNA follows: TGTGCCAGCAGCTTAGACGAAGGCAGGGGGCATACCCCGCTCCCCCGTCAGCCCCAGCATTTT. Translated: CASSLDEGRGHTPLPRQPQHF. V is TRBV7-8 and J is TRBJ1-5; 8 positions agree with TRBD1. This CDR3 region has 21 residues. CDR1 and CDR2 from the germline V gene are SGHVS and FQNEAQ. V lost 1 base, J lost 6 bases, and 23 bases stayed unmatched.

This clone has only a few counts. V and J are TRBV23-1 and TRBJ2-5; D may be TRBD1 (5 bases). TRBV23-1 is reported as an ORF; its role is uncertain. The CDR3 has 14 residues. Trimming cost V 2 bases and J 5 bases, with 12 bases left between them. This chain's CDR3 is CASSQTTAPETQYF. The CDR3 coding sequence is TGCGCCAGCAGTCAAACGACAGCTCCCGAGACCCAGTACTTC.

V and J are TRBV6-5 and TRBJ2-5, with 9 nucleotides matching TRBD2. The CDR3 consists of 14 residues. Germline CDR1 is MNHEY and CDR2 is SVGAGI. The J segment lost 9 bases and the V segment lost 6 bases, leaving 11 bases of the junction unmatched. This CDR3 is CASRPGLALRAQYF. The DNA for the CDR3 is TGTGCCAGCAGACCGGGACTAGCCCTTAGGGCCCAGTACTTC.

This clone came up a few times. The chain recombines TRBV6-5 with TRBJ2-3; TRBD1 matches 7 bases. Trimming at V came to 6 bases and at J to 1 base, leaving 4 bases not matched to a gene. Per germline, CDR1 MNHEY and CDR2 SVGAGI. The CDR3 consists of 14 residues. Written as DNA, the CDR3 is TGTGCCAGCAGACACGACAGGGGCACAGATACGCAGTATTTT. Translated: CASRHDRGTDTQYF.

A few counts support this clone. The chain combines TRBV9 with TRBJ1-5; D possibly corresponds to TRBD1 (6 bases). Germline CDR1 and CDR2: SGDLS and YYNGEE. The CDR3 length is 15 residues. The V and J ends lost 0 bases and 3 bases respectively, with 10 bases between them. The DNA of the CDR3 is TGTGCCAGCAGCGTAGAGGCAGGGGCCAATCAGCCCCAGCATTTT. Residues: CASSVEAGANQPQHF. The full variable domain, completed using reference TRBV9 and TRBJ1-5, is DSGVTQTPKHLITATGQRVTLRCSPRSGDLSVYWYQQSLDQGLQFLIQYYNGEERAKGNILERFSAQQFPDLHSELNLSSLELGDSALYFCASSVEAGANQPQHFGDGTRLSIL.

In its sample, this clone was seen a few times. V and J are TRBV30 and TRBJ2-1, with 10 bases aligning to TRBD1. With V trimmed by 3 bases and J by 5 bases, 4 bases remained unmatched. The CDR3 runs 14 residues. CDR1 is GTSNPN and CDR2 is SVGIG in the germline V gene (reference sequence). The CDR3 nucleotides read TGTGCCTGGAGGGGACAGGGGACACACAATGAGCAGTTCTTC. The encoded protein is CAWRGQGTHNEQFF.

This clone was detected only a few times. This chain links TRBV30 with TRBJ2-7; 7 positions match TRBD1. The CDR3 runs to 16 residues. V was pared by 0 bases and J by 8 bases, with 16 bases of the junction left unmatched. Germline V lookup: CDR1 GTSNPN, CDR2 SVGIG (reference sequence). CDR3 region: CAWSVELNRGLLQQYF. The DNA for the CDR3 is TGTGCCTGGAGTGTAGAACTCAACAGGGGTTTACTACAGCAGTACTTC. Complete variable domain (other parts from reference TRBV30 and TRBJ2-7): SQTIHQWPATLVQPVGSPLSLECTVEGTSNPNLYWYRQAAGRGLQLLFYSVGIGQISSEVPQNLSASRPQDRQFILSSKKLLLSDSGFYLCAWSVELNRGLLQQYFGPGTRLTVT.

For this clone: Other DNA sequences from this sample encode an identical CDR3 as well. The chain combines TRBV5-1 with TRBJ2-3; no clear D. Germline lookup yields CDR1 SGHRS and CDR2 YFSETQ. The V end lost 4 bases, the J end lost 0 bases, and 12 bases lay between the germline ends. This CDR3 is built from 15 residues. The CDR3 loop reads CASSPGRPSTDTQYF. CDR3 DNA sequence: TGCGCCAGCAGCCCCGGACGCCCGAGCACAGATACGCAGTATTTT.

This clone was seen a few times. The rearrangement uses TRBV6-5 and TRBJ2-3, with TRBD2 as a possible D gene (6 bases). V lost 8 bases, J lost 8 bases, and 11 bases lay in between. Per the germline V gene, CDR1 is MNHEY and CDR2 is SVGAGI. The CDR3 loop spans 11 amino acids. The CDR3 loop is CASRGAGTQYF. In DNA form, the CDR3 reads TGTGCCAGCCGCGGAGCGGGTACGCAGTATTTT.

The chain links TRBV18 to TRBJ2-2; D remains unclear. V gave up 5 bases and J gave up 2 bases, with 9 bases separating them. CDR1 and CDR2 (germline): KGHSH, LQKENI. The CDR3 sequence is 14 residues long. CDR3 sequence: CASSNFQNTGELFF. CDR3 nucleotide sequence: TGTGCCAGCTCAAACTTCCAAAACACCGGGGAGCTGTTTTTT.

As to this clone: This sample also contains other DNA sequences that code for the same CDR3. Here the CDR3 reads CASSWTGSYEQYF. CDR3 coding DNA: TGCGCCAGCAGCTGGACAGGGTCCTACGAGCAGTACTTC. The chain couples TRBV5-1 to TRBJ2-7, with 8 bases lining up with TRBD1. The CDR3 is made up of 13 amino acids. V lost 3 bases, J lost 1 base, and 0 bases stayed unmatched. Germline V gene data show CDR1 as SGHRS and CDR2 as YFSETQ.

The rearrangement uses TRBV7-2 and TRBJ2-7; TRBD1 matches at 9 bases. The CDR3 is 14 amino acids. Germline trimming cut 5 bases from V and 4 bases from J; bases unmatched to any gene: 6. The germline V gene encodes CDR1 SGHTA and CDR2 FQGNSA. CDR3 coding DNA: TGTGCCAGCAGCCAGGACAGGGGATCGTACGAGCAGTACTTC. It encodes CASSQDRGSYEQYF.

The CDR3 loop reads CASSPQQGAAKTQYF. The CDR3 DNA is TGTGCCAGCAGCCCACAACAGGGGGCAGCGAAGACCCAGTACTTC. This rearrangement joins TRBV13 to TRBJ2-5, with 9 positions matching TRBD1. The J segment lost 6 bases and the V segment lost 5 bases, leaving 10 bases of the junction unmatched. Germline V lookup: CDR1 PRHDT, CDR2 FYEKMQ (reference sequence). The CDR3 has 15 amino acids.

The rearrangement joins TRBV4-3 to TRBJ1-1, with D possibly TRBD1 on 6 matching bases. This CDR3 has 14 amino acids. CDR1 LGHNA and CDR2 YSLEER come from the germline V gene. Trimming left V 1 base short and J 1 base short, with 7 bases between. Written as DNA, the CDR3 is TGCGCCAGCAGCCAAGGAGGGGGGAACACTGAAGCTTTCTTT. Encoded protein: CASSQGGGNTEAFF.

The J gene is TRBJ2-7, the V gene TRBV10-3; 11 nucleotides line up with TRBD1. The CDR3 is 14 residues long. The germline gives CDR1 ENHRY, CDR2 SYGVKD. With 6 bases clipped from V and 3 bases from J, the junction kept 4 bases outside the gene matches. The CDR3 loop is CAISEGQGVYEQYF. DNA of the CDR3: TGTGCCATCAGCGAGGGACAGGGGGTCTACGAGCAGTACTTC.